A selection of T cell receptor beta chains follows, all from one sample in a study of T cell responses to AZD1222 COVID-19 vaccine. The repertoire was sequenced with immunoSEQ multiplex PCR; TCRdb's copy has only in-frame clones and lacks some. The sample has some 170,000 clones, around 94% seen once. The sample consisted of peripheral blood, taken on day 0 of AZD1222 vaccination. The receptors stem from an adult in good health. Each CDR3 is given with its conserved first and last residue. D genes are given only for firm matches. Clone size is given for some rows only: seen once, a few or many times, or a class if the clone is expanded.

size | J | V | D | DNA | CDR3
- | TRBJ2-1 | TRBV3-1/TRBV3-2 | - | TGTGCCAGCAGCCAAGATGAGGGGGTGCATGAGCAGTTCTTC | CASSQDEGVHEQFF
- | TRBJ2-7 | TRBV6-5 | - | TGTGCCAGCACCTATGGGGCCAGGGGATACGAGCAGTACTTC | CASTYGARGYEQYF
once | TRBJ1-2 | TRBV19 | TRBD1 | TGTGCCAGTAGTCCGCAGAACAGGGGAGCTAACTATGGCTACACCTTC | CASSPQNRGANYGYTF
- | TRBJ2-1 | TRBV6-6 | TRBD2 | TGTGCCAGCAGGCGCGGGGGGACCTACAATGAGCAGTTCTTC | CASRRGGTYNEQFF
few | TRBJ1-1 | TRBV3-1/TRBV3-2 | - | TGTGCCAGCAGCCAAGTTCTTGGGGGGAACACTGAAGCTTTCTTT | CASSQVLGGNTEAFF
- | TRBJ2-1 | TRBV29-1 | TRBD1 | TGCAGCGCCTCGGCCGGGACAGGGTTCGGGGATGAGCAGTTCTTC | CSASAGTGFGDEQFF
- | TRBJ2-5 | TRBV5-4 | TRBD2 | TGTGCCAGCACCTACGGAGGACTAGCGGGAGGAGAGACCCAGTACTTC | CASTYGGLAGGETQYF
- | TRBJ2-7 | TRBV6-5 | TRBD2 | TGTGCCAGCAGCGACGTCGGGACTAGTAACTACGAGCAGTACTTC | CASSDVGTSNYEQYF
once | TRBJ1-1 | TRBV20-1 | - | TGCAGTGCTCGACCGAACACTGAAGCTTTCTTT | CSARPNTEAFF
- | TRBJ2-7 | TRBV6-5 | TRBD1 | TGTGCCAGCAGTAAAACAGGGGTAAGGCAGTACTTC | CASSKTGVRQYF
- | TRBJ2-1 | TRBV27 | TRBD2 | TGTGCCAGCAGTTTATCAGCGGGAGACTATGGAAATGAGCAGTTCTTC | CASSLSAGDYGNEQFF
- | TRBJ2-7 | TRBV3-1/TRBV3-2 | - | TGTGCCAGCAGGCCCGCGACACCACCCTACGAGCAGTACTTC | CASRPATPPYEQYF
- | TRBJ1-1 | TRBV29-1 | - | TGCAGCGTTGAATTCGAGACAGGAGACCAAGCTTTGTTT | CSVEFETGDQALF
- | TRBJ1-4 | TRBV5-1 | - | TGCGCCAGCAGCCTACAGGGAGTTAATGAAAAACTGTTTTTT | CASSLQGVNEKLFF
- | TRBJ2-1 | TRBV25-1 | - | TGTGCCAGCAGGGGGACCATCGGGTCCTACAATGAGCAGTTCTTC | CASRGTIGSYNEQFF
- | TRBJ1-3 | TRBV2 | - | TGTGCCAGCGAGGAAATAATCGGGTCGAGGGATTTT | CASEEIIGSRDF
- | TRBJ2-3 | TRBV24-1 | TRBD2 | TGTGCCACCAGTGTTGGACTAGCGGGAGGGTCGGATACGCAGTATTTT | CATSVGLAGGSDTQYF
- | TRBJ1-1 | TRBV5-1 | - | TGCGCCAGCAGCTTGGGCGGGCATATGAACACTGAAGCTTTCTTT | CASSLGGHMNTEAFF
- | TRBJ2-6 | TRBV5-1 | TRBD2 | TGCGCCAGCAGCTTGGCCCTAGCGGGGGGCTCTGGGGCCAACGTCCTGACTTTC | CASSLALAGGSGANVLTF
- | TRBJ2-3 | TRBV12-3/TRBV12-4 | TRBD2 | TGTGCCAGCAGTCTAGCGGCAGATACGCAGTATTTT | CASSLAADTQYF
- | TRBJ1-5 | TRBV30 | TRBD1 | TGTGCCTGGAGTGTTGGACAGGGTGGGCAGCCCCAGCATTTT | CAWSVGQGGQPQHF
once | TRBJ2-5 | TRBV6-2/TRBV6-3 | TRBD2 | TGTGCCAGCAGTTACCCCGGGACTAGCGGGAGGGCCCTGGAACAAGAGACCCAGTACTTC | CASSYPGTSGRALEQETQYF
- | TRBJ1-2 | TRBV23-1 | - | TGCGCCAGCAGTCATCCTGGGGGCGGCTATGGCTACACCTTC | CASSHPGGGYGYTF
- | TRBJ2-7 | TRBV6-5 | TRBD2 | TGTGCCAGCAGTTACCTAGCGGGAGGACACTACGAGCAGTACTTC | CASSYLAGGHYEQYF
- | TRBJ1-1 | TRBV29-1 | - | TGCAGCGTCGGAACCCGTCCTATGAACACTGAAGCTTTCTTT | CSVGTRPMNTEAFF
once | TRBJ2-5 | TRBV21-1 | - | TGTGCCAGCAGCAAAAAAGAAGCCAAGGAGACCCAGTACTTC | CASSKKEAKETQYF
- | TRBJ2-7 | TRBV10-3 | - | TGTGCCATCAGTGACAGTTCCTACGAGCAGTACTTC | CAISDSSYEQYF
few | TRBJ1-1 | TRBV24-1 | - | TGTGCCACCAGTCGATCAGGGGAAGCTTTCTTT | CATSRSGEAFF
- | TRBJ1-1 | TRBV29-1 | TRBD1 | TGCAGCGTTGCCGGGACAGGGGCCACTGAAGCTTTCTTT | CSVAGTGATEAFF
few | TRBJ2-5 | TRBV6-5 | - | TGTGCCAGCAGCGGAAGTGCCCAAGAGACCCAGTACTTC | CASSGSAQETQYF
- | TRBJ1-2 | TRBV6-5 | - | TGTGCCAGCAGTTCACAGGCACACTATGGCTACACCTTC | CASSSQAHYGYTF
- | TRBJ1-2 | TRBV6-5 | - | TGTGCCAGCAGCCAAATACCCAGGGAAAGCTACACCTTC | CASSQIPRESYTF
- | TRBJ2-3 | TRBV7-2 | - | TGTGCCAGCAGCTCCGAAGGTAGCACAGATACGCAGTATTTT | CASSSEGSTDTQYF
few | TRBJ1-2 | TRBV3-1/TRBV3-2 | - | TGTGCCAGCAGCCACCAGGGGTTGGGGAACTATGGCTACACCTTC | CASSHQGLGNYGYTF
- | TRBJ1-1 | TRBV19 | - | TGTGCCAGTAGTATAAGTCCGGGAGGCACTGAAGCTTTCTTT | CASSISPGGTEAFF